These 19 T cell receptor beta chains were all obtained from the same sample, sequenced in a study of regulatory T cells in long-lasting Graves disease. The sample's time point: newly diagnosed GD, antithyroid drugs for less than 3 months. The TCR library was prepared using RNA isolated from PBMCs. For TCR beta, libraries came from iRepertoire HTBI primers and Arm-PCR of CDR3 regions. One entry per CDR3 protein results from TCRdb running MiXCR on the multiplex PCR reads. Of about 610,000 distinct CDR3 sequences in the sample, around 16% were seen once. The same sample was also studied in work on T cells in Graves' hyperthyroidism and ophthalmopathy.

Sequenced here: peripheral blood mononuclear cells (PBMCs), sampled at new diagnosis, from a patient treated with antithyroid drugs. The receptors shown here come from a man younger than 35 with Graves disease.

The chain employs TRBV11-1 and TRBJ2-3, with 7 bases fitting TRBD2. Germline trimming cut 5 bases from V and 1 base from J; bases unmatched to any gene: 9. Looked up from germline, CDR1 is SGHAT and CDR2 is FQDESV (reference sequence). The CDR3 length is 16 residues. CDR3: CASSPRGAGGTDTQYF. Here the CDR3 DNA reads TGTGCCAGCAGCCCCAGAGGGGCGGGGGGCACAGATACGCAGTATTTT.

This clonotype showed up many times. The chain has TRBV11-1 and TRBJ2-1, with 9 bases aligning to TRBD2. Trimming cost V 4 bases and J 4 bases; bases outside gene matches: 11. There are 17 residues in the CDR3. Germline values: CDR1 SGHAT, CDR2 FQDESV (reference sequence). The CDR3 spells CASSSRGSGRLYNEQFF. For the CDR3, the DNA is TGTGCCAGCAGCTCTCGGGGCAGCGGGAGGCTTTACAATGAGCAGTTCTTC.

The sample holds many counts of this clonotype. The chain carries TRBV12-3 or TRBV12-4 and TRBJ1-4; no reliable D call. V lost 2 bases, J lost 4 bases, and 14 bases lay in between. The CDR3 is 16 amino acids. The CDR3 DNA sequence: TGTGCCAGCAGTTTATACAGTATTGCGGGTAATGAAAAACTGTTTTTT. This translates into CASSLYSIAGNEKLFF.

In its sample, this clonotype was seen once. This sequence joins TRBV29-1 and TRBJ2-7; 7 nucleotides match TRBD2. The germline V gene has CDR1 SQVTM and CDR2 ANQGSEA. The CDR3 length is 14 residues. V was clipped by 4 bases and J by 2 bases; unmatched bases: 8. The CDR3 region is CSVGGGSAAYEQYF. DNA for the CDR3: TGCAGCGTTGGTGGCGGGAGTGCGGCCTACGAGCAGTACTTC.

The chain links TRBV5-1 to TRBJ2-7; 9 nucleotides match TRBD1. This CDR3 has 15 amino acids. The V and J ends lost 1 base and 5 bases, in that order; junction bases with no gene match: 7. Germline V gives CDR1 SGHRS, CDR2 YFSETQ. CDR3 DNA: TGCGCCAGCAGCTTGAGGGGGACAGGGCCTAACGAGCAGTACTTC. Its translation: CASSLRGTGPNEQYF.

This clonotype was seen ten or more times. The chain is built from TRBV15 and TRBJ1-1; TRBD1 is a possible D gene (5 bases). The CDR3 is 13 residues long. Germline V lookup: CDR1 LNHNV, CDR2 YYDKDF (reference sequence). V was shortened by 1 base and J by 10 bases, with 13 bases between the two germline ends. DNA of the CDR3: TGTGCCACCAGCAGAGTGTCGGACCAGGGAGCTTTCTTT. This encodes CATSRVSDQGAFF.

The chain joins TRBV28 to TRBJ1-3; unclear D gene. CDR1 and CDR2 (germline): MDHEN, SYDVKM. Deletions cut 6 bases from V and 0 bases from J, with 15 bases between. This CDR3 has 16 amino acids. CDR3 amino acids: CASRPGLTYSGNTIYF. As DNA, the CDR3 is TGTGCCAGCAGGCCCGGACTGACCTACTCTGGAAACACCATATATTTT. Filled out from reference TRBV28 and TRBJ1-3, the complete variable domain reads DVKVTQSSRYLVKRTGEKVFLECVQDMDHENMFWYRQDPGLGLRLIYFSYDVKMKEKGDIPEGYSVSREKKERFSLILESASTNQTSMYLCASRPGLTYSGNTIYFGEGSWLTVV.

This clonotype was observed at least ten times. This chain uses TRBV6-1 with TRBJ2-7; 10 nucleotides align to TRBD2. The V segment lost 1 base and the J segment 1 base; nucleotides outside the gene matches: 1. The germline CDR1 and CDR2 sequences are MNHNS and SASEGT. The length of the CDR3 is 15 residues. This CDR3 reads CASSEELAGSYEQYF. CDR3 coding DNA: TGTGCCAGCAGTGAAGAACTAGCGGGGTCCTACGAGCAGTACTTC.

This clonotype was seen at least ten times. The chain carries TRBV12-3 or TRBV12-4 and TRBJ2-7; a weak D match, TRBD2 (6 bases). The germline V and J ends were trimmed by 0 bases and 4 bases, with 13 bases remaining between them. This CDR3 region has 15 residues. The CDR3 loop is CASSLAGRGTYEQYF. In DNA, the CDR3 is TGTGCCAGCAGTTTAGCGGGACGGGGGACTTACGAGCAGTACTTC.

Notes on this clonotype: Sequence at one end of the junction differs from germline and may be a read error. This rearrangement joins TRBV6-1 to TRBJ1-4, with a tentative D call TRBD1 (6 bases). The CDR3 has 14 amino acids. The germline CDR1 and CDR2 sequences are MNHNS and SASEGT. The CDR3 sequence: CASRSGQPNGKLFF. In nucleotides, the CDR3 is TGTGCCAGCAGAAGTGGACAGCCTAATGGAAAACTGTTTTTT.

This clonotype appeared a few times. This chain uses TRBV14 with TRBJ1-1; 9 bases line up with TRBD1. The CDR3 runs to 16 residues. V shed 4 bases, J shed 3 bases, and the junction held 9 bases outside the gene matches. Germline loops: CDR1 SGHDN, CDR2 FVKESK. CDR3 DNA: TGTGCCAGCAGCCGATACCCGGGACAGGGATACACTGAAGCTTTCTTT. As protein: CASSRYPGQGYTEAFF.

The rearrangement uses TRBV28 and TRBJ1-3, with D maybe TRBD1 (5 bases). Trimming took 11 bases from V and 0 from J, leaving 11 bases between them. The length of the CDR3 is 13 residues. Germline V gives CDR1 MDHEN, CDR2 SYDVKM. CDR3 sequence reads: CACQGSSGNTIYF. For the CDR3, the DNA is TGTGCCTGTCAGGGCAGCTCTGGAAACACCATATATTTT.

This clonotype showed up just a few times. The chain uses TRBV6-1 and TRBJ1-2, with a possible D match to TRBD1 (6 bases). V gave up 5 bases and J gave up 4 bases, with 14 bases separating them. This CDR3 has 14 residues. CDR1 and CDR2 (germline): MNHNS, SASEGT. In DNA form, the CDR3 reads TGTGCCAGCAGTCCAGGGGCATCTGGCTATGGCTACACCTTC. Its translation is CASSPGASGYGYTF.

At least ten counts were recorded for this clonotype. The chain links TRBV6-1 to TRBJ1-4, with TRBD1 identical over 8 bases. The CDR3 is 16 residues long. V shed 6 bases and J 6 bases; nucleotides not matched to a gene: 12. Germline V CDR1 and CDR2: MNHNS, SASEGT. Here the CDR3 reads CASSVLPGQDDEKLFF. The CDR3 DNA is TGTGCCAGCAGCGTACTACCGGGACAGGACGATGAAAAACTGTTTTTT.

This clonotype was seen at least ten times. The rearrangement links TRBV12-3 or TRBV12-4 to TRBJ2-5; D ambiguous. V lost 3 bases, J lost 1 base, and 3 bases lay in between. The CDR3 sequence is 12 residues long. DNA of the CDR3: TGTGCCAGCAGTTTTTCCCAAGAGACCCAGTACTTC. Translated: CASSFSQETQYF.

There are many counts of this clonotype. The chain is built from TRBV7-3 and TRBJ2-1, with 7 bases matching TRBD2. With 1 base clipped from V and 2 bases from J, the junction kept 5 bases outside the gene matches. The germline CDR1 and CDR2 sequences are SGHTA and FQGTGA. The CDR3 contains 16 residues. CDR3 protein: CASSLSGSFAYNEQFF. The CDR3 bases are TGTGCCAGCAGCTTAAGCGGGAGTTTCGCCTACAATGAGCAGTTCTTC.

This clonotype has a count of ten or more. The chain carries TRBV27 and TRBJ2-7, with D perhaps matching TRBD2 (6 bases). Germline CDR1 and CDR2: MNHEY and SMNVEV (reference sequence). The length of the CDR3 is 12 residues. DNA for the CDR3: TGTGCGAGCGGGTCTAGCCCGTACGAGCAGTACTTC. Its protein product is CASGSSPYEQYF.

This clonotype was observed at least ten times. The V gene is TRBV2, the J gene TRBJ1-3; D gene uncertain. The V end was cut by 5 bases, the J end by 4 bases, with 9 bases between. The CDR3 covers 13 residues. Germline CDR1 reads SNHLY; CDR2 reads FYNNEI. CDR3 region: CASSKERGNTIYF. The CDR3 bases are TGTGCCAGCAGTAAAGAGAGAGGAAACACCATATATTTT.

This chain joins TRBV7-2 and TRBJ1-1, with D unresolved. Germline V gene sequence: CDR1 SGHTA, CDR2 FQGNSA. The CDR3 sequence is 15 residues long. Trimming removed 4 bases at V and 1 base at J, with 13 bases between. CDR3 amino acids: CASSSPHHTNTEAFF. The CDR3 DNA sequence: TGTGCCAGCAGCTCGCCCCACCACACGAACACTGAAGCTTTCTTT.